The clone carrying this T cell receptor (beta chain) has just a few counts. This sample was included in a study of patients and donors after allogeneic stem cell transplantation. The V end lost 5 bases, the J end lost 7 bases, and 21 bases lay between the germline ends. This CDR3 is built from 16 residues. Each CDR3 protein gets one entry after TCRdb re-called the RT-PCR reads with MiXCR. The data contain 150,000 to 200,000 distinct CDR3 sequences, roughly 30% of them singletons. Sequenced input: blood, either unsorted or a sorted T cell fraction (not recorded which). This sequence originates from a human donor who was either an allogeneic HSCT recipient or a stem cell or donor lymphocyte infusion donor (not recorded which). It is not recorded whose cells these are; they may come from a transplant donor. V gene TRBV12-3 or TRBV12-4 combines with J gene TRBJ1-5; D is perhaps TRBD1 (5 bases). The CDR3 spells CASSPLMAGSIQPQHF. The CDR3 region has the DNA TGTGCCAGCAGTCCCCTAATGGCAGGGTCGATACAGCCCCAGCATTTT.